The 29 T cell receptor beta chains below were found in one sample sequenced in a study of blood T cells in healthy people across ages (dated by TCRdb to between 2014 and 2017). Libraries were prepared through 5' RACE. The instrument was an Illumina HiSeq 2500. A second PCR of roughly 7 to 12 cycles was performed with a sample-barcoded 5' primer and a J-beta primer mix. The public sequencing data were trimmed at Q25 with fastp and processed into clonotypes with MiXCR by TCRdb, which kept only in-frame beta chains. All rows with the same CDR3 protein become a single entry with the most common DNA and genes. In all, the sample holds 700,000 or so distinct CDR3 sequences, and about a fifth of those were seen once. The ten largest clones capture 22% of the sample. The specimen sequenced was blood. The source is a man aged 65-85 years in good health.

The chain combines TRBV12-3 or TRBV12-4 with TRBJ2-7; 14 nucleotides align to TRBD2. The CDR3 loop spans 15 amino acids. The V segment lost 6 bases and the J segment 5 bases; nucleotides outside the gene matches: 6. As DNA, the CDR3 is TGTGCCAGCAGAAGAGGGACTAGCGGGAGCGACGAGCAGTACGTC. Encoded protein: CASRRGTSGSDEQYV.

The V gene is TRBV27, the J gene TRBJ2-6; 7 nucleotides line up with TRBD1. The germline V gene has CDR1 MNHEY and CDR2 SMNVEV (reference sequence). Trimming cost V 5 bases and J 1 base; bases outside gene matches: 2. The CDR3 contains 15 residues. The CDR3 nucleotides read TGTGCCAGCAGTACACAGGGGTCTGGGGCCAACGTCCTGACTTTC. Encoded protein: CASSTQGSGANVLTF.

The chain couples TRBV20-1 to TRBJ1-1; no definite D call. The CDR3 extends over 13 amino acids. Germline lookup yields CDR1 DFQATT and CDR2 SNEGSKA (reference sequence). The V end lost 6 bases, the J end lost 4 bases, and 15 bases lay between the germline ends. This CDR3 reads CSAPLGGVTEAFF. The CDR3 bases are TGCAGTGCGCCCTTGGGAGGAGTCACTGAAGCTTTCTTT.

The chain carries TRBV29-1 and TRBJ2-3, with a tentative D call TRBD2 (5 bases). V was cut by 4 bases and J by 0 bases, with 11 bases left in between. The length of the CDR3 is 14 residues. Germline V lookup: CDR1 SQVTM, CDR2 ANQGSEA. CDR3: CSVGRRISTDTQYF. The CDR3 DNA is TGCAGCGTTGGCAGGAGGATCAGCACAGATACGCAGTATTTT.

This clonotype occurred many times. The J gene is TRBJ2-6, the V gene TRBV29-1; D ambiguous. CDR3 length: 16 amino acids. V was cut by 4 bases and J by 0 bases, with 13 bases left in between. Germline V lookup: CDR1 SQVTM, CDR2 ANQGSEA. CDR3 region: CSVAVGLPSGANVLTF. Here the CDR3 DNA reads TGCAGCGTTGCGGTTGGGTTACCCTCTGGGGCCAACGTCCTGACTTTC.

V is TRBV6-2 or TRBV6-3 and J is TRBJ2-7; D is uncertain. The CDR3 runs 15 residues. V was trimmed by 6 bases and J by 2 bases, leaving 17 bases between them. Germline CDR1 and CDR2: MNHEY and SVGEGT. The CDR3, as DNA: TGTGCCAGCAGACAAAAAGAGACCGCTACCTACGAGCAGTACTTC. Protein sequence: CASRQKETATYEQYF.

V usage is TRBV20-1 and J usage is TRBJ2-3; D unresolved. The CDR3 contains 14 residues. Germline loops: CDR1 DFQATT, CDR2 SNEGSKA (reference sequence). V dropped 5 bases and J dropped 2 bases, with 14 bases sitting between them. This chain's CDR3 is CSAPAQATTDTQYF. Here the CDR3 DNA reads TGCAGTGCTCCGGCGCAGGCGACCACAGATACGCAGTATTTT.

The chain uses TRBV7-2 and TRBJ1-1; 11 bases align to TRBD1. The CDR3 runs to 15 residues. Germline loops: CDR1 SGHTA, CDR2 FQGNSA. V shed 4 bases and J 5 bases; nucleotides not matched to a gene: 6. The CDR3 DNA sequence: TGTGCCAGCAGCTCCCGGACAGGGGGCTTTACTGAAGCTTTCTTT. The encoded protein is CASSSRTGGFTEAFF.

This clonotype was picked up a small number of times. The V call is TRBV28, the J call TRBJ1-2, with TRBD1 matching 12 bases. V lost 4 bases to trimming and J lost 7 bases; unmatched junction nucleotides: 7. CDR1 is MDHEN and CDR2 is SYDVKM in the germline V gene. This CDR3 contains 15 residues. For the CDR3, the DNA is TGTGCCAGCAGTTCAGGGACAGGGGGCTTATCTGGCTACACCTTC. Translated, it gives CASSSGTGGLSGYTF.

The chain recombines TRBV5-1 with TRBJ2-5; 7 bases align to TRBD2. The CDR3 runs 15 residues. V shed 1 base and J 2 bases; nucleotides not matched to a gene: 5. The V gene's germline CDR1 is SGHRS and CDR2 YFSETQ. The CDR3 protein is CASSLSASGQETQYF. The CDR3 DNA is TGCGCCAGCAGCTTGAGTGCTAGCGGACAAGAGACCCAGTACTTC.

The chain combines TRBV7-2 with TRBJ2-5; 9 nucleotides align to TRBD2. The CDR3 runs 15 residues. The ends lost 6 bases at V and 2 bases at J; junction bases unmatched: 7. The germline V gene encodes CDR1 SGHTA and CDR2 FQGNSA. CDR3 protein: CASRLRTSVQETQYF. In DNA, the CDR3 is TGTGCCAGCAGGCTACGGACTAGCGTGCAAGAGACCCAGTACTTC.

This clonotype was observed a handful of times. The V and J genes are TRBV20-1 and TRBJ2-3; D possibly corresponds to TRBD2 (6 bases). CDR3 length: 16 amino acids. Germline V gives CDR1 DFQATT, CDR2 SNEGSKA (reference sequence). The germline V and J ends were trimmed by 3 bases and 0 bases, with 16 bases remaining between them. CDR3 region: CSASAPGGASTDTQYF. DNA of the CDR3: TGCAGTGCTAGCGCTCCCGGAGGGGCTAGCACAGATACGCAGTATTTT.

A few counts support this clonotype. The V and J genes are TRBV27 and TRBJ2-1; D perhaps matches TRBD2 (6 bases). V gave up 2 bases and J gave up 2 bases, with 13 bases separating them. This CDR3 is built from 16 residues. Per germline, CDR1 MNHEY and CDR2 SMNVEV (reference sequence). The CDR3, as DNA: TGTGCCAGCAGTTTAGGCGCGGGACGGACCTACAATGAGCAGTTCTTC. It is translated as CASSLGAGRTYNEQFF.

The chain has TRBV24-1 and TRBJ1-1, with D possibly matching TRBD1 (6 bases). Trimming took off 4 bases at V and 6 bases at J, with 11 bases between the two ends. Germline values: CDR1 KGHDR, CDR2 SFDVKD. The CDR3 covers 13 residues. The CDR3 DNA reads TGTGCCACCAGTGACCTAGGGGGTGCTGAAGCTTTCTTT. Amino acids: CATSDLGGAEAFF.

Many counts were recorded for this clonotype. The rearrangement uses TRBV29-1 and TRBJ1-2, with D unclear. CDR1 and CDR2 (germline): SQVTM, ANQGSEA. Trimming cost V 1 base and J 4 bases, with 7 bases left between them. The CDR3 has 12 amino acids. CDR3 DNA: TGCAGCGTTGAAGGAAGGCGCTATGGCTACACCTTC. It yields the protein CSVEGRRYGYTF.

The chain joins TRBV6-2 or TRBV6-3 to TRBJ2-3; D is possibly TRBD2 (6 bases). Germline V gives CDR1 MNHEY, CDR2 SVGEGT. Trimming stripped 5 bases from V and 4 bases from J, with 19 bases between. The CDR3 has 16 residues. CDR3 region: CASSPHGGRTPDTQYF. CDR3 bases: TGTGCCAGCAGTCCCCACGGAGGGCGGACCCCAGATACGCAGTATTTT.

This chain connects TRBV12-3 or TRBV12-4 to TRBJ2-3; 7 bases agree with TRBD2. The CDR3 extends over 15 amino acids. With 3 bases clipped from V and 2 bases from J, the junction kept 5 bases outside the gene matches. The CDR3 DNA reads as TGTGCCAGCAGTTTCCTAGCGGACCCCACAGATACGCAGTATTTT. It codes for CASSFLADPTDTQYF.

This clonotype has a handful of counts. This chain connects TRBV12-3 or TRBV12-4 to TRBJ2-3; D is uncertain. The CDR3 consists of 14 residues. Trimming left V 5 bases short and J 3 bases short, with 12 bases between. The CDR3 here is CASSGTFITDTQYF. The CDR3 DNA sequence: TGTGCCAGCAGTGGAACCTTCATAACAGATACGCAGTATTTT.

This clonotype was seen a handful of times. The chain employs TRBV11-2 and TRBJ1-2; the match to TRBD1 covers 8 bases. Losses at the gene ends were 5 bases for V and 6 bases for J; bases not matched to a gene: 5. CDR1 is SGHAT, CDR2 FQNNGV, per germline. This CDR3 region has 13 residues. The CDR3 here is CASSTGQGHGYTF. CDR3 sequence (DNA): TGTGCCAGCAGCACCGGACAGGGCCATGGCTACACCTTC.

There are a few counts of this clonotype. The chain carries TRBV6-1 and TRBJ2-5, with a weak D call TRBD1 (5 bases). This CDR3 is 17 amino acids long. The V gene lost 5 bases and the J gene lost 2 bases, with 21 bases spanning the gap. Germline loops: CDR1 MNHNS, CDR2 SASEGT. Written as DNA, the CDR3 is TGTGCCAGCAGTCAGGGTCTGGGCGGTTGGGGTCAAGAGACCCAGTACTTC. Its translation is CASSQGLGGWGQETQYF.

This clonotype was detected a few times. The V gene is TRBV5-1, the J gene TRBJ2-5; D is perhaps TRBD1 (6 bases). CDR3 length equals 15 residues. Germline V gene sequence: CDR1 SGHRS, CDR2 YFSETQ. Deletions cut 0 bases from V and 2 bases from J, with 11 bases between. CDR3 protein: CASSLAGQIQETQYF. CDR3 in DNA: TGCGCCAGCAGCTTGGCGGGACAAATTCAAGAGACCCAGTACTTC.

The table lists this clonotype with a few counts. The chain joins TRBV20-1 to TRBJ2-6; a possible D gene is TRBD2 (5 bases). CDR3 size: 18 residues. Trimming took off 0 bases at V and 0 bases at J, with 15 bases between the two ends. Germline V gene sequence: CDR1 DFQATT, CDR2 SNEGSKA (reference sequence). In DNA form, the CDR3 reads TGCAGTGCTAGAGATCCAGAGACGGAGGTCTCTGGGGCCAACGTCCTGACTTTC. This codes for CSARDPETEVSGANVLTF.

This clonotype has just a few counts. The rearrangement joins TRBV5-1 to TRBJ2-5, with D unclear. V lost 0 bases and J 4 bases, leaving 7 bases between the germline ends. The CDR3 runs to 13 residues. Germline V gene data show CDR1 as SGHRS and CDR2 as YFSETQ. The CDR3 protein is CASSLGDTETQYF. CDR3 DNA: TGCGCCAGCAGCTTGGGAGACACAGAGACCCAGTACTTC.

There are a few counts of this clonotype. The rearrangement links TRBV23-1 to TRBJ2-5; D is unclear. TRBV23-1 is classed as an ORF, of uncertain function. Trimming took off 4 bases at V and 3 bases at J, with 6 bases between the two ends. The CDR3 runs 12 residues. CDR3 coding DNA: TGCGCCAGCAGTCCGGAGAAAGAGACCCAGTACTTC. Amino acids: CASSPEKETQYF.

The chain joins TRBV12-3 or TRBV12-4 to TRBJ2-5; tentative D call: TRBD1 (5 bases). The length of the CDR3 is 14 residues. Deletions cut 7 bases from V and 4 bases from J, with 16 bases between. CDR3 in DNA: TGTGCCAGCACCCTGGACACTATCACAGAGACCCAGTACTTC. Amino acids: CASTLDTITETQYF.

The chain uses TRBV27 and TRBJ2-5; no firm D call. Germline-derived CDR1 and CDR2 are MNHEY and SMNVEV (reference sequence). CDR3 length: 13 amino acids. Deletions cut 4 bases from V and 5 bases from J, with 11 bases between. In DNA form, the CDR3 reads TGTGCCAGCAGTTCCCGGCCGCGGGAGACCCAGTACTTC. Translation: CASSSRPRETQYF.

CDR3 nucleotides: TGTGCCAGCAGCCCCCCCAATGAGCAGTTCTTC. Encoded protein: CASSPPNEQFF. The chain is built from TRBV7-9 and TRBJ2-1; D gene ambiguous. The CDR3 is 11 residues long. Germline values: CDR1 SEHNR, CDR2 FQNEAQ (reference sequence). V shed 5 bases and J shed 6 bases, with 5 bases lying between them.

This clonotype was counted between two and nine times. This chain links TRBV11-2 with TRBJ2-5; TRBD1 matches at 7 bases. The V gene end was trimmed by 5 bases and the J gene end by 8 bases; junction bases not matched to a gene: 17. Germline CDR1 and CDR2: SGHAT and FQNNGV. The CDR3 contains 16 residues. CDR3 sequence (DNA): TGTGCCAGCAGCCGCCCGATAGGACGACAGGGAGTCACCCAGTACTTC. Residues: CASSRPIGRQGVTQYF.

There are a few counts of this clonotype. This CDR3 is CSAPGTGTSPLHF. For the CDR3, the DNA is TGCAGTGCCCCCGGGACAGGGACTTCACCCCTCCACTTT. The chain links TRBV20-1 to TRBJ1-6; TRBD1 agrees at 9 bases. Looked up from germline, CDR1 is DFQATT and CDR2 is SNEGSKA (reference sequence). This CDR3 spans 13 amino acids. Trimming took 6 bases from V and 9 from J; bases not matched to a gene: 6.